Reported below is one T cell receptor (beta chain). The antigen is not known. The sample is drawn from a study of beta chain features in type 1 diabetes. Study context: Patients shared similar age, gender and cell yields with healthy donors. The number of sorted cells examined across all samples was some 98,000,000.

General study findings and limits: Type 1 diabetes patients had moderately but significantly shorter TCRB CDR3s in all four CD4+ subsets.

Expressed TCRB transcripts were sequenced after all isolated RNA was converted to cDNA. Sequenced by immunoSEQ multiplex PCR; TCRdb stores in-frame clones only, minus some. The sample contains some 250,000 clones, approximately 14% of which appear only once. The CDR3 sequence is 16 residues long. CDR1 is LNHNV and CDR2 is YYDKDF in the germline V gene (reference sequence). V lost 0 bases, J lost 0 bases, and 3 bases stayed unmatched. Sequences were obtained from naive CD4+ T cells from blood. The clonotype comes from a man aged 25 to 45 with type 1 diabetes. This sequence joins TRBV15 and TRBJ2-3; 7 bases fit TRBD1. The CDR3: CATSRDVQGSTDTQYF. The CDR3 DNA reads TGTGCCACCAGCAGAGATGTACAGGGGAGCACAGATACGCAGTATTTT.